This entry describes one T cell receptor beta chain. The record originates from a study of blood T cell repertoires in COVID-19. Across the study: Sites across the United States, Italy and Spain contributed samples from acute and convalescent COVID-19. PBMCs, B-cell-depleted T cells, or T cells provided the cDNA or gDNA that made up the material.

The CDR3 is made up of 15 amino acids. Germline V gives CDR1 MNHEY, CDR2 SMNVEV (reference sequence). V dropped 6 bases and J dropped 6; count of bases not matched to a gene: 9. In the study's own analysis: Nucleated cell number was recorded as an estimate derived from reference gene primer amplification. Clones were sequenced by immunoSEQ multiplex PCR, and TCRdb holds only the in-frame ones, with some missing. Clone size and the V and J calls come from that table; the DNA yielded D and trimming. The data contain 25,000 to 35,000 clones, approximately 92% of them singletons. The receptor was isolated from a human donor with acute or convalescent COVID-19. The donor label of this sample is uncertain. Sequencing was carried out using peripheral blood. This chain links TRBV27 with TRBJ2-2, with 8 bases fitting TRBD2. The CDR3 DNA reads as TGTGCCAGCAGGATGGTTAGCGGGACCTCCGGGGAGCTGTTTTTT. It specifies CASRMVSGTSGELFF.